These 22 T cell receptor beta chains came from one sample sequenced in a study of beta chain features in type 1 diabetes. Regarding the study as a whole: Moderate but significant shortening of TCRB CDR3s was recorded in all four CD4+ subsets from Type 1 diabetes patients.

Sequenced material consisted of expressed TCRB transcripts (all of the isolated RNA was reverse transcribed). The assay was immunoSEQ multiplex PCR, and TCRdb's table has in-frame clones only and misses some. The data contain about 150,000 clones, over 9% of them singletons. The antigens of these receptors remain unknown. Sequenced: central memory CD4+ T cells from blood. The receptors were sampled from a man younger than 40 with type 1 diabetes.

This chain connects TRBV19 to TRBJ1-1; D unresolved. Trimming removed 6 bases from V and 3 bases from J, with 17 bases in between. This CDR3 contains 15 residues. Germline V gene sequence: CDR1 LNHDA, CDR2 SQIVND (reference sequence). The CDR3 sequence is CASSPMRGGDTEAFF. The DNA for the CDR3 is TGTGCCAGTAGCCCGATGCGGGGTGGGGACACTGAAGCTTTCTTT.

This clone was counted between two and nine times. The J gene is TRBJ2-5, the V gene TRBV5-1; D is ambiguous. V gave up 1 base and J gave up 2 bases, with 9 bases separating them. The germline V gene has CDR1 SGHRS and CDR2 YFSETQ. The CDR3 extends over 14 amino acids. The CDR3 here is CASSLMPGQETQYF. The CDR3 DNA reads as TGCGCCAGCAGCTTGATGCCAGGACAAGAGACCCAGTACTTC.

The chain combines TRBV6-6 with TRBJ2-2; no reliable D call. This CDR3 has 13 amino acids. Trimming took off 6 bases at V and 1 base at J, with 6 bases between the two ends. CDR1 and CDR2 from the germline V gene are MNHNY and SVGAGI (reference sequence). CDR3 in DNA: TGTGCCAGCAGCACGGTGAACACCGGGGAGCTGTTTTTT. It yields the protein CASSTVNTGELFF.

This chain uses TRBV7-2 with TRBJ1-4, with D hard to call. Trimming removed 5 bases from V and 8 bases from J, with 15 bases in between. Germline CDR1 reads SGHTA; CDR2 reads FQGNSA. The CDR3 spans 14 residues. The CDR3 bases are TGTGCCAGCAGCCCGAGTTTAGCCGGGGAAAAACTGTTTTTT. Amino acids: CASSPSLAGEKLFF. The full variable domain, in which reference TRBV7-2 and TRBJ1-4 provide the parts outside the CDR3, is GAGVSQSPSNKVTEKGKDVELRCDPISGHTALYWYRQSLGQGLEFLIYFQGNSAPDKSGLPSDRFSAERTGGSVSTLTIQRTQQEDSAVYLCASSPSLAGEKLFFGSGTQLSVL.

This sequence joins TRBV9 and TRBJ2-1, with D possibly being TRBD2 (6 bases). The CDR3 extends over 16 amino acids. CDR1 SGDLS and CDR2 YYNGEE come from the germline V gene. Trimming removed 4 bases at V and 7 bases at J, with 21 bases between. The CDR3 DNA sequence: TGTGCCAGCAGCTTAACCGGGAGACCTTCAGTGAATGAGCAGTTCTTC. Protein sequence: CASSLTGRPSVNEQFF.

In its sample, this clone was seen a few times. The chain recombines TRBV29-1 with TRBJ2-7; 12 bases line up with TRBD2. Trimming removed 5 bases from V and 2 bases from J; junction bases left unmatched: 1. The CDR3 consists of 13 residues. Looked up from germline, CDR1 is SQVTM and CDR2 is ANQGSEA. The DNA for the CDR3 is TGCAGCGTTCGACTAGCGGGAGCCTACGAGCAGTACTTC. This sequence encodes CSVRLAGAYEQYF.

The chain couples TRBV28 to TRBJ1-1, with 10 bases matching TRBD1. This CDR3 spans 16 amino acids. Trimming removed 5 bases from V and 4 bases from J; junction bases left unmatched: 10. Germline V gene lookup returns CDR1 MDHEN and CDR2 SYDVKM. In nucleotides, the CDR3 is TGTGCCAGCAGTACGACAGGGGGCGGGCCGGGCACTGAAGCTTTCTTT. Translating it yields CASSTTGGGPGTEAFF.

The V gene is TRBV7-2, the J gene TRBJ1-2; TRBD1 is a possible D gene (5 bases). Trimming cost V 7 bases and J 4 bases, with 19 bases left between them. This CDR3 is 15 amino acids long. Germline assignment: CDR1 SGHTA and CDR2 FQGNSA. The CDR3 protein is CASTPPGQGAYGYTF. As DNA, the CDR3 is TGTGCCAGCACCCCACCCGGCCAGGGCGCCTATGGCTACACCTTC. Filled out from reference TRBV7-2 and TRBJ1-2, the complete variable domain reads GAGVSQSPSNKVTEKGKDVELRCDPISGHTALYWYRQSLGQGLEFLIYFQGNSAPDKSGLPSDRFSAERTGGSVSTLTIQRTQQEDSAVYLCASTPPGQGAYGYTFGSGTRLTVV.

Only a few counts were recorded for this clone. The junction departs from germline at one end; a sequencing error may be responsible. The genes are TRBV28 and TRBJ2-5; the D gene is possibly TRBD2 (6 bases). This CDR3 has 10 amino acids. Per germline, CDR1 MDHEN and CDR2 SYDVKM. The CDR3 spells CASGGERRDF. CDR3 nucleotides: TGTGCCAGCGGAGGGGAACGGAGGGACTTC.

The chain has TRBV19 and TRBJ1-1, with 8 bases matching TRBD1. The CDR3 spans 11 residues. Germline values: CDR1 LNHDA, CDR2 SQIVND (reference sequence). The CDR3 region is CVVQGGTEAFF. In DNA, the CDR3 is TGTGTAGTACAGGGGGGAACTGAAGCTTTCTTT. Combining the CDR3 with reference TRBV19 and TRBJ1-1 gives the whole variable domain DGGITQSPKYLFRKEGQNVTLSCEQNLNHDAMYWYRQDPGQGLRLIYYSQIVNDFQKGDIAEGYSVSREKKESFPLTVTSAQKNPTAFYLCVVQGGTEAFFGQGTRLTVV.

V gene TRBV6-5 combines with J gene TRBJ1-5, with D unclear. V was trimmed by 4 bases and J by 2 bases, leaving 15 bases between them. Per germline, CDR1 MNHEY and CDR2 SVGAGI. This CDR3 is 16 amino acids long. CDR3 sequence reads: CASSLSGGLGNQPQHF. The CDR3 DNA sequence: TGTGCCAGCAGTTTGAGTGGAGGTCTGGGCAATCAGCCCCAGCATTTT.

This clone was counted only a few times. The V gene is TRBV5-4, the J gene TRBJ2-5, with D tentatively TRBD2 (5 bases). The length of the CDR3 is 14 residues. Germline CDR1 is SGHNT and CDR2 is YYREEE (reference sequence). V lost 2 bases, J lost 5 bases, and 13 bases lay in between. The CDR3 bases are TGTGCCAGCAGCTTAAGAGGGTTAGGCGAGACCCAGTACTTC. This encodes CASSLRGLGETQYF.

This clone was counted only a few times. J is TRBJ2-7 and V is TRBV7-2; maybe TRBD2 (5 bases). CDR3 length: 13 amino acids. Trimming took 2 bases from V and 7 from J, leaving 12 bases between them. Germline V gene sequence: CDR1 SGHTA, CDR2 FQGNSA. The CDR3 region has the DNA TGTGCCAGCAGCTTAAGCGTGACGGGAGAGCAGTACTTC. Translation: CASSLSVTGEQYF.

This chain joins TRBV4-1 and TRBJ2-7; 8 bases are shared with TRBD1. The CDR3 runs to 17 residues. Germline V gene data show CDR1 as MGHRA and CDR2 as YSYEKL. J gave up 2 bases and V 4 bases, and 13 bases lay outside the gene matches. CDR3 bases: TGCGCCAGCAGCCGACTACTGGGACAGGTGTTCCCCTACGAGCAGTACTTC. Protein sequence: CASSRLLGQVFPYEQYF.

This clone turned up a few times. The V call is TRBV5-1, the J call TRBJ2-1; tentatively, D is TRBD1 (5 bases). V lost 1 base and J lost 15, with 17 bases in between. This CDR3 contains 13 residues. The germline CDR1 and CDR2 sequences are SGHRS and YFSETQ. CDR3 amino acids: CASSLTPDQGWFF. In DNA, the CDR3 is TGCGCCAGCAGCTTGACGCCGGACCAGGGTTGGTTCTTC. The complete variable domain, with remaining parts taken from reference TRBV5-1 and TRBJ2-1, reads KAGVTQTPRYLIKTRGQQVTLSCSPISGHRSVSWYQQTPGQGLQFLFEYFSETQRNKGNFPGRFSGRQFSNSRSEMNVSTLELGDSALYLCASSLTPDQGWFFGPGTRLTVL.

The CDR3, as DNA: TGTGCCAGCAGCATCCCGGGACTAGTGGGCGAGCAGTACTTC. Translation: CASSIPGLVGEQYF. The chain joins TRBV7-8 to TRBJ2-7; 8 bases are shared with TRBD2. Germline lookup yields CDR1 SGHVS and CDR2 FQNEAQ. Trimming at V came to 5 bases and at J to 6 bases, leaving 9 bases not matched to a gene. The CDR3 totals 14 residues.

This rearrangement joins TRBV4-2 to TRBJ2-1; 13 nucleotides align to TRBD2. The CDR3 runs to 15 residues. CDR1 and CDR2 from the germline V gene are LGHNA and YNFKEQ. V shed 5 bases and J 9 bases; nucleotides not matched to a gene: 7. CDR3 DNA sequence: TGTGCCAGCAGCATTACTAGCGGGAGGGGGACTGAGCAGTTCTTC. This encodes CASSITSGRGTEQFF.

The CDR3 DNA reads as TGTGCCAGCTCATCAGGGCAGGCTAGAGAGACCCAGTACTTC. It specifies CASSSGQARETQYF. The rearrangement uses TRBV18 and TRBJ2-5; tentatively, D is TRBD1 (5 bases). V was cut by 5 bases and J by 4 bases, with 14 bases left in between. The CDR3 extends over 14 amino acids. Looked up from germline, CDR1 is KGHSH and CDR2 is LQKENI.

This clone has a handful of counts. The V and J genes are TRBV11-2 and TRBJ2-5, with D tentatively TRBD1 (6 bases). The tail of the sequence fits TRBJ2-7 better, so the J call may be wrong. The V gene's germline CDR1 is SGHAT and CDR2 FQNNGV. This CDR3 is built from 14 residues. CDR3 sequence reads: CASSLVGRGGEQYF. The CDR3, as DNA: TGTGCCAGCAGCTTAGTGGGCAGGGGCGGCGAGCAGTACTTC.

The gene calls are TRBV5-1 and TRBJ2-6, with 7 bases that match TRBD1. Germline CDR1 reads SGHRS; CDR2 reads YFSETQ. V shed 2 bases, J shed 2 bases, and the junction held 10 bases outside the gene matches. CDR3 length: 18 amino acids. CDR3 sequence (DNA): TGCGCCAGCAGCTTCACCCCGACAGGGCTTACTGGGGCCAACGTCCTGACTTTC. The encoded protein is CASSFTPTGLTGANVLTF.

This chain joins TRBV4-1 and TRBJ1-2, with a weak D call TRBD1 (5 bases). The length of the CDR3 is 13 residues. V shed 2 bases and J shed 2 bases, with 6 bases lying between them. Germline CDR1 MGHRA, CDR2 YSYEKL. The CDR3 sequence: CASSQRGNYGYTF. CDR3 nucleotide sequence: TGCGCCAGCAGCCAACGGGGGAACTATGGCTACACCTTC.

The chain has TRBV5-4 and TRBJ2-3; 9 bases align to TRBD1. The CDR3 is 16 amino acids. The V gene end was trimmed by 3 bases and the J gene end by 6 bases; junction bases not matched to a gene: 11. The germline CDR1 and CDR2 sequences are SGHNT and YYREEE (reference sequence). CDR3 residues: CASSYGVQGAADTQYF. The CDR3, as DNA: TGTGCCAGCAGCTATGGGGTACAGGGGGCTGCTGATACGCAGTATTTT. Full variable domain (outside the CDR3, taken from reference TRBV5-4 and TRBJ2-3): ETGVTQSPTHLIKTRGQQVTLRCSSQSGHNTVSWYQQALGQGPQFIFQYYREEENGRGNFPPRFSGLQFPNYSSELNVNALELDDSALYLCASSYGVQGAADTQYFGPGTRLTVL.